This is a list of T cell receptor beta chains from one sample in a study of blood T cell repertoires in COVID-19. Repertoires were generated with immunoSEQ multiplex PCR, while TCRdb's copy carries only in-frame clones and drops some. The sample lists around 200,000 clones, more than 75% seen once, with about 4.8% in the top ten. Sequencing was carried out using peripheral blood. These receptor sequences come from a man in his fifties with acute or convalescent COVID-19. The CDR3 runs from the conserved cysteine through the conserved F or W. D genes are given only for firm matches. Clone size is shown for a subset of rows, as once, few, many or a class of expanded clone.

v_call: TRBV5-1; clone_size: NA; j_call: TRBJ1-1; d_call: NA; cdr3_aa: CASSLTSGQNTEAFF; cdr3_nt: TGCGCCAGCAGCTTGACCTCGGGACAGAACACTGAAGCTTTCTTT
v_call: TRBV9; clone_size: NA; j_call: TRBJ2-5; d_call: TRBD2; cdr3_aa: CASSASTSGEETQYF; cdr3_nt: TGTGCCAGCAGCGCCTCCACTAGCGGGGAAGAGACCCAGTACTTC
v_call: TRBV6-1; clone_size: NA; j_call: TRBJ1-1; d_call: NA; cdr3_aa: CASSEARGGRPTEAFF; cdr3_nt: TGTGCCAGCAGTGAAGCGCGAGGAGGGAGGCCCACTGAAGCTTTCTTT
v_call: TRBV7-9; clone_size: NA; j_call: TRBJ1-6; d_call: NA; cdr3_aa: CASISGSYNSPLHF; cdr3_nt: TGTGCCAGCATCTCAGGGTCCTATAATTCACCCCTCCACTTT
v_call: TRBV7-9; clone_size: NA; j_call: TRBJ1-2; d_call: NA; cdr3_aa: CASSPNSPYGYTF; cdr3_nt: TGTGCCAGCAGCCCCAACAGTCCCTATGGCTACACCTTC
v_call: TRBV6-4; clone_size: NA; j_call: TRBJ1-6; d_call: NA; cdr3_aa: CASSVEQNSPLHF; cdr3_nt: TGTGCCAGCAGTGTCGAACAAAATTCACCCCTCCACTTT
v_call: TRBV6-6; clone_size: NA; j_call: TRBJ1-2; d_call: TRBD1; cdr3_aa: CASSPQGNGFRDYTF; cdr3_nt: TGTGCCAGCAGCCCACAGGGGAATGGGTTCAGGGACTACACCTTC
v_call: TRBV6-5; clone_size: NA; j_call: TRBJ2-7; d_call: TRBD1; cdr3_aa: CASFVGTATYEQYF; cdr3_nt: TGTGCCAGCTTTGTCGGGACAGCGACCTACGAGCAGTACTTC
v_call: TRBV5-1; clone_size: NA; j_call: TRBJ1-4; d_call: NA; cdr3_aa: CASSLFQGTNEKLFF; cdr3_nt: TGCGCCAGCAGCTTGTTTCAGGGGACTAATGAAAAACTGTTTTTT
v_call: TRBV12-3/TRBV12-4; clone_size: NA; j_call: TRBJ2-3; d_call: NA; cdr3_aa: CASSSHGADTQYF; cdr3_nt: TGTGCCAGCAGTTCCCACGGTGCAGATACGCAGTATTTT
v_call: TRBV2; clone_size: NA; j_call: TRBJ1-6; d_call: NA; cdr3_aa: CASSERGWQGGNSPLHF; cdr3_nt: TGTGCCAGCAGTGAGCGGGGGTGGCAGGGTGGGAATTCACCCCTCCACTTT
v_call: TRBV5-1; clone_size: once; j_call: TRBJ2-1; d_call: TRBD1; cdr3_aa: CASSLGDRENEQFF; cdr3_nt: TGCGCCAGCAGCTTGGGGGACAGGGAGAATGAGCAGTTCTTC
v_call: TRBV6-5; clone_size: once; j_call: TRBJ2-7; d_call: NA; cdr3_aa: CASSYSGQFGSYEQYF; cdr3_nt: TGTGCCAGCAGTTACTCAGGACAGTTCGGGTCGTACGAGCAGTACTTC
v_call: TRBV7-9; clone_size: NA; j_call: TRBJ2-1; d_call: NA; cdr3_aa: CASSLGVRYNEQFF; cdr3_nt: TGTGCCAGCAGCTTAGGTGTCAGATACAATGAGCAGTTCTTC
v_call: TRBV9; clone_size: NA; j_call: TRBJ2-7; d_call: NA; cdr3_aa: CASSVGAGYEQYF; cdr3_nt: TGTGCCAGCAGCGTTGGAGCCGGGTACGAGCAGTACTTC
v_call: TRBV6-5; clone_size: NA; j_call: TRBJ1-5; d_call: NA; cdr3_aa: CASKRDSNQPQHF; cdr3_nt: TGTGCCAGCAAACGGGATAGCAATCAGCCCCAGCATTTT
v_call: TRBV11-1; clone_size: NA; j_call: TRBJ2-1; d_call: NA; cdr3_aa: CASSLAPAGEQFF; cdr3_nt: TGTGCCAGCAGCTTAGCCCCCGCGGGTGAGCAGTTCTTC
v_call: TRBV7-9; clone_size: NA; j_call: TRBJ1-5; d_call: TRBD1; cdr3_aa: CASSSYGTGGNQPQHF; cdr3_nt: TGTGCCAGCAGCTCCTACGGGACAGGAGGAAATCAGCCCCAGCATTTT
v_call: TRBV27; clone_size: NA; j_call: TRBJ1-4; d_call: NA; cdr3_aa: CASSWGRARGFDEKLFF; cdr3_nt: TGTGCCAGCAGTTGGGGGCGGGCACGCGGGTTCGATGAAAAACTGTTTTTT
v_call: TRBV18; clone_size: NA; j_call: TRBJ2-7; d_call: TRBD1; cdr3_aa: CASSPAGGMQQYF; cdr3_nt: TGTGCCAGCTCACCTGCAGGGGGCATGCAGCAGTACTTC
v_call: TRBV12-3/TRBV12-4; clone_size: NA; j_call: TRBJ1-1; d_call: NA; cdr3_aa: CASSPYNAEAFF; cdr3_nt: TGTGCCAGCAGTCCGTACAACGCTGAAGCTTTCTTT
v_call: TRBV4-1; clone_size: NA; j_call: TRBJ2-1; d_call: TRBD1; cdr3_aa: CASSQEQGVNNEQFF; cdr3_nt: TGCGCCAGCAGCCAAGAACAGGGGGTGAACAATGAGCAGTTCTTC
v_call: TRBV19; clone_size: NA; j_call: TRBJ1-2; d_call: NA; cdr3_aa: CASSRGGPNYGYTF; cdr3_nt: TGTGCCAGTAGCCGGGGAGGGCCTAACTATGGCTACACCTTC
v_call: TRBV7-9; clone_size: NA; j_call: TRBJ1-6; d_call: NA; cdr3_aa: CASSHPYRASNSPLHF; cdr3_nt: TGTGCCAGCAGCCACCCCTACAGGGCCAGTAATTCACCCCTCCACTTT
v_call: TRBV20-1; clone_size: NA; j_call: TRBJ1-4; d_call: NA; cdr3_aa: CSASSGVAGDEKLFF; cdr3_nt: TGCAGTGCTAGTAGCGGGGTAGCTGGCGATGAAAAACTGTTTTTT
v_call: TRBV7-3; clone_size: once; j_call: TRBJ2-1; d_call: TRBD2; cdr3_aa: CASSPRTSGGKQFF; cdr3_nt: TGTGCCAGCAGCCCCCGGACTAGCGGGGGAAAGCAGTTCTTC
v_call: TRBV12-3/TRBV12-4; clone_size: few; j_call: TRBJ1-3; d_call: NA; cdr3_aa: CASNDRFGNTIYF; cdr3_nt: TGTGCCAGCAACGACAGGTTCGGGAACACCATATATTTT